This T cell receptor beta chain was identified during a study of memory CD4+ T cells and cytomegalovirus serostatus. For the study at large: Donors were healthy Belgian adults, under 10 CMV seropositive and about two dozen seronegative.

The sort gate was single viable CD3+CD4+CD8-CD45RO+ cells for memory CD4+ T cells. Serum IgG to CMV pp150, pp28, p38 and p52 defined serostatus. The length of the CDR3 is 13 residues. The germline V and J ends were trimmed by 1 base and 4 bases, with 6 bases remaining between them. Germline CDR1 and CDR2: SGHRS and YFSETQ. The table came from immunoSEQ multiplex PCR; TCRdb's copy has only in-frame clones and leaves some out. This table has 50,000 or so clones, 60% to 85% appearing once. The chain combines TRBV5-1 with TRBJ1-3; D is undetermined. This receptor was identified in an adult in good health and CMV-seropositive. Sequenced input: memory CD4+ T cells from blood. CDR3 amino acids: CASSLSTGNTIYF. In DNA form, the CDR3 reads TGCGCCAGCAGCTTGTCTACAGGAAACACCATATATTTT. Filled out from reference TRBV5-1 and TRBJ1-3, the complete variable domain reads KAGVTQTPRYLIKTRGQQVTLSCSPISGHRSVSWYQQTPGQGLQFLFEYFSETQRNKGNFPGRFSGRQFSNSRSEMNVSTLELGDSALYLCASSLSTGNTIYFGEGSWLTVV.